A single sample gave rise to the 9 T cell receptor beta chains below, sequenced in a study of beta chain features in type 1 diabetes. Study findings and constraints: Type 1 diabetes patients showed a moderate but significant shortening of TCRB CDR3s in all four CD4+ subsets.

No antigen is known for these receptors. The study reverse transcribed the entire isolated RNA, so it sequenced expressed TCRB transcripts. TCRdb's table, derived via immunoSEQ multiplex PCR, lists solely in-frame clones and lacks some. The sample lists some 330,000 clones; around an eighth were seen once. Sequenced: naive CD4+ T cells from blood. The source is a woman younger than 35 with type 1 diabetes.

The table lists this clone with a few counts. The sample has other DNA sequences that encode this CDR3 too. This sequence joins TRBV28 and TRBJ2-1; 9 nucleotides line up with TRBD2. Germline values: CDR1 MDHEN, CDR2 SYDVKM. This CDR3 has 15 residues. V was clipped by 6 bases and J by 0 bases; unmatched bases: 3. For the CDR3, the DNA is TGTGCCAGCAGCCTTAGCGGGAGCTCCTACAATGAGCAGTTCTTC. Translating it yields CASSLSGSSYNEQFF.

This clone has only a few counts. V is TRBV5-1 and J is TRBJ2-2; 9 bases match TRBD1. V lost 4 bases, J lost 6 bases, and 7 bases stayed unmatched. The CDR3 is 15 amino acids. CDR1 is SGHRS, CDR2 YFSETQ, per germline. The CDR3 region has the DNA TGCGCCAGCAGCCCTAGTGGGACAGGGTCCGGGGAGCTGTTTTTT. This encodes CASSPSGTGSGELFF.

In its sample, this clone was seen a few times. The V call is TRBV9, the J call TRBJ2-7; TRBD1 is a possible D gene (5 bases). Trimming shortened V by 3 bases and J by 4 bases, and 17 bases separated the two germline ends. Germline CDR1 reads SGDLS; CDR2 reads YYNGEE. The CDR3 is 15 amino acids. The CDR3 DNA is TGTGCCAGCAGCGCTAACGCACAGGCGTCATACGAGCAGTACTTC. It is translated as CASSANAQASYEQYF.

This clone has only a few counts. The chain uses TRBV18 and TRBJ2-1; TRBD2 matches 9 bases. Germline loops: CDR1 KGHSH, CDR2 LQKENI. The CDR3 runs 15 residues. The J segment lost 9 bases and the V segment lost 0 bases, leaving 6 bases of the junction unmatched. The CDR3 DNA reads TGTGCCAGCTCACCACCCGGTCTAGCGGGAAGTGAGCAGTTCTTC. Encoded protein: CASSPPGLAGSEQFF.

The chain uses TRBV14 and TRBJ2-3; 13 nucleotides align to TRBD2. This CDR3 comprises 17 residues. Germline V gene sequence: CDR1 SGHDN, CDR2 FVKESK. Trimming at V came to 5 bases and at J to 2 bases, leaving 7 bases not matched to a gene. CDR3 DNA: TGTGCCAGCAGCTATGGGACTAGCGGGGCGCCCACAGATACGCAGTATTTT. It encodes CASSYGTSGAPTDTQYF.

In this sample, this clone turned up a few times. This chain links TRBV28 with TRBJ1-1, with 9 bases aligning to TRBD1. The CDR3 spans 15 residues. Germline values: CDR1 MDHEN, CDR2 SYDVKM. After removal of 5 bases from V and 6 bases from J, the junction contained 10 bases not matched to a gene. DNA for the CDR3: TGTGCCAGCAGTACCTTTACACAGGGGGCGGCTGAAGCTTTCTTT. It yields the protein CASSTFTQGAAEAFF.

This clone was seen more than once but under ten times. One junction end disagrees with the germline gene, perhaps due to a read error. This chain links TRBV5-1 with TRBJ2-1; TRBD1 might be the D (7 bases). The CDR3 length is 11 residues. In germline, CDR1 is SGHRS, CDR2 YFSETQ. The CDR3: CASSAGQTAVF. In DNA, the CDR3 is TGCGCCAGCAGCGCGGGACAGACGGCGGTCTTC.

There are a few counts of this clone. This chain uses TRBV10-3 with TRBJ2-1, with D uncertain. The CDR3 spans 15 residues. CDR1 is ENHRY, CDR2 SYGVKD, per germline. V was pared by 6 bases and J by 5 bases, with 17 bases between. CDR3 sequence: CAISMTLAADNEQFF. In DNA, the CDR3 is TGTGCCATCAGCATGACACTTGCCGCCGACAATGAGCAGTTCTTC.

The genes are TRBV9 and TRBJ1-2, with D perhaps matching TRBD1 (6 bases). CDR1 and CDR2 from the germline V gene are SGDLS and YYNGEE. Deletions cut 2 bases from V and 10 bases from J, with 9 bases between. The CDR3 sequence is 11 residues long. In nucleotides, the CDR3 is TGTGCCAGCAGCGTGGGGGCTACCTACACCTTC. It translates to CASSVGATYTF.